One TCR beta chain is described in this entry. The antigen it binds to is not known. There are no base qualities to consult, and no much larger clone falls within one base. CDR1 and CDR2 were assigned from the germline V gene as SGHDT and YYEEEE. For this chain, trimming is 1 base at the V end and 3 bases at the J end, and the number of junction bases without a gene match is 12. Taken from cysteine to phenylalanine, the CDR3 has 17 residues. Only the CDR3 DNA stays, 51 bases, in frame from base 1. The data belong to a study of blood T cell repertoires in COVID-19 (dated by TCRdb to the early 2020s). Concerning the study at large: Collaborator samples came from the United States, Italy and Spain and covered acute and convalescent phases of COVID-19. The material from the prospective study consisted of cDNA or gDNA derived from T cells, B-cell-depleted T cells, or PBMCs. The dataset comprised deeply sampled blood TCRbeta repertoires from subjects exposed to, actively infected with, or recovered from COVID-19. The repertoires were released in a freely available public database meant as a resource for research on the immune response to SARS-CoV-2. The samples were drawn from two sources: the first 160 participants of the ongoing ImmuneRACE study, and fewer than 1,500 subjects contributed by 6 global collaborators. A de-identified subject ID, COVID-19 status, age in years and sex were almost always included in the sample metadata. Where HLA class I and class II types were available, the types were taken from metadata supplied by the sample provider, not from assay-based typing. Study-level results and caveats: The quantity of clinical and demographic metadata differed by source and by participant and was supplied without curation.

In the prospective study, participants were roughly 18 to 95 years old, resided in under 30 geographic areas of the United States, and were enrolled through a virtual design. Cohort assignment in the prospective study relied on participant-reported clinical history from a screening survey and a study questionnaire. For ImmuneRACE Cohort 3, a participant was defined as recovered based on two consecutive negative NP/OP PCR tests, clearance by a healthcare professional, or resolution of symptoms. Each participant in the prospective study had whole blood, serum and a nasopharyngeal or oropharyngeal swab collected by mobile phlebotomists. Additional blood draws and questionnaires over an approximately two-month period could optionally be provided by prospective study participants. Before DNA extraction, prospective study blood samples were shipped either frozen or at room temperature. TCRbeta CDR3 regions were amplified from genomic DNA by means of the immunoSEQ Assay, a bias-controlled multiplex PCR. The source study handled its data this way. The number of nucleated cells in each sample was estimated from the amplification of reference gene primers within the assay. To quantify the absolute abundance of each unique TCRbeta CDR3 rearrangement, sequence reads were collapsed and filtered. Productive Simpson clonality was computed per sample as the square root of Simpson's diversity index over productive rearrangements. Held by TCRdb, this immuneACCESS table contains in-frame sequences only and omits some clones. Under half of the omission traces to an unresolved V gene where checked; the cause of the rest is unknown. D and trimming come from the DNA, and the V and J calls and clone size come from that table. This sample is represented by approximately 240,000 clones; around 90% of them were singletons. The ten largest make up over 1.5% of the sample.

Here the chain combines TRBV5-6 and TRBJ1-2, with TRBD1 identical over 7 junction bases. Source material: PBMCs or T cells enriched from blood (not recorded which). The sequence was collected from a woman aged 18-30 years who had recovered from COVID-19. The nucleotide sequence reads as follows: TGTGCCAGCAGCTTGCGCTCCGTAGGGGGCGAAGACTATGGCTACACCTTC. Its protein is CASSLRSVGGEDYGYTF.